This T cell receptor beta chain was profiled in a study of siplizumab effects on memory and regulatory T cells. Study-level points and caveats: Unstimulated subsets were the mapping target of only a minor fraction of alloreactive clones. Among sequences traceable to unstimulated CD4+ memory cells, alloreactive ones were significantly reduced by siplizumab.

Clones were read by immunoSEQ multiplex PCR, and TCRdb kept only the in-frame ones, dropping some. The table records about 100,000 clones, over 90% of them present only once. Germline V gene lookup returns CDR1 GTSNPN and CDR2 SVGIG (reference sequence). The ends were cut back, 6 bases at V and 1 base at J, with 9 bases in the middle. The CDR3 is 12 residues long. The table lists this clone with a count of one. Antigen unknown. The source material was non-Treg CD4+ T cells sorted from blood. The genes are TRBV30 and TRBJ1-1; no reliable D call. This TCR was recovered from a human donor in good health. The CDR3, as DNA: TGTGCCTGTAGGACGGGGAACACTGAAGCTTTCTTT. This gives the protein CACRTGNTEAFF.